A selection of T cell receptor beta chains follows, all from one sample in a study of blood T cell repertoires in COVID-19. Libraries were prepared by immunoSEQ multiplex PCR; TCRdb keeps only in-frame clonotypes and omits some of them. The sample lists 100,000 to 150,000 clones, 81% occurring once. The specimen was peripheral blood. The receptors originated from a woman aged 55 to 70 with active or convalescent COVID-19. Both conserved end residues are part of each CDR3. The D gene is left open where the match is weak. Expanded clones get a size class; other rows say once, few or many, or leave the size out.

abundance	v_gene	j_gene	d_gene	CDR3aa	CDR3nt
few	TRBV2	TRBJ1-6	NA	CASSERTGSSYNSPLHF	TGTGCCAGCAGTGAACGGACGGGGAGCTCCTATAATTCACCCCTCCACTTT
NA	TRBV27	TRBJ2-1	NA	CASKETGQIYNEQFF	TGTGCCAGCAAGGAAACAGGGCAAATCTACAATGAGCAGTTCTTC
NA	TRBV19	TRBJ2-1	TRBD2	CASAPLRAGGSNEQFF	TGTGCCAGTGCCCCTTTGCGAGCGGGGGGGTCCAATGAGCAGTTCTTC
NA	TRBV9	TRBJ2-7	TRBD2	CASSPVGLAGADEQYF	TGTGCCAGCAGCCCAGTAGGACTAGCGGGAGCGGACGAGCAGTACTTC
once	TRBV29-1	TRBJ1-1	NA	CSVEGHAATEAFF	TGCAGCGTTGAGGGACACGCCGCCACTGAAGCTTTCTTT
NA	TRBV7-2	TRBJ2-1	TRBD2	CASSLVLAGGDEQFF	TGTGCCAGCAGCTTAGTCCTAGCGGGAGGGGATGAGCAGTTCTTC
NA	TRBV2	TRBJ2-3	TRBD2	CASSDPSGGTDTQYF	TGTGCCAGCAGTGACCCTAGCGGGGGCACAGATACGCAGTATTTT
NA	TRBV4-1	TRBJ1-2	TRBD1	CASSGETGHRSGYTF	TGCGCCAGCAGCGGTGAGACAGGGCATCGTAGTGGCTACACCTTC
NA	TRBV28	TRBJ2-1	NA	CASGEVDNEQFF	TGTGCCAGCGGAGAAGTGGACAATGAGCAGTTCTTC
NA	TRBV5-1	TRBJ2-3	NA	CASSLAGGRRTDTQYF	TGCGCCAGCAGCTTGGCGGGCGGGCGACGCACAGATACGCAGTATTTT
NA	TRBV7-2	TRBJ2-7	TRBD2	CASSLRTSGRAGEQYF	TGTGCCAGCAGCTTACGGACTAGCGGGAGGGCGGGCGAGCAGTACTTC
NA	TRBV7-8	TRBJ2-1	TRBD2	CASSYRAGGPGEQFF	TGTGCCAGCAGCTATAGAGCGGGAGGGCCGGGGGAGCAGTTCTTC
NA	TRBV10-3	TRBJ1-5	NA	CAIRTTGDSNQPQHF	TGTGCCATCAGAACAACGGGAGATAGCAATCAGCCCCAGCATTTT
NA	TRBV19	TRBJ1-4	TRBD1	CASSRNRGEKLFF	TGTGCCAGTAGCCGTAACAGGGGTGAAAAACTGTTTTTT
few	TRBV3-1/TRBV3-2	TRBJ1-5	NA	CASSSGHKNQPQHF	TGTGCCAGCTCAAGTGGGCACAAAAATCAGCCCCAGCATTTT
NA	TRBV9	TRBJ1-3	NA	CASSVGPTAGNTIYF	TGTGCCAGCAGCGTAGGCCCGACAGCTGGAAACACCATATATTTT
NA	TRBV9	TRBJ1-2	NA	CASSVGSGAGDGYTF	NA
few	TRBV4-2	TRBJ1-4	TRBD1	CASSQEGTGPLGRLFF	TGTGCCAGCAGCCAAGAAGGGACAGGGCCACTCGGGAGGCTGTTTTTT
NA	TRBV30	TRBJ2-7	TRBD1	CAWSVLGTGISYEQYF	TGTGCCTGGAGTGTATTAGGGACAGGGATCAGCTACGAGCAGTACTTC
NA	TRBV2	TRBJ2-7	TRBD2	CATGTSGWYEQYF	TGTGCCACCGGGACTAGCGGGTGGTACGAGCAGTACTTC
NA	TRBV28	TRBJ1-6	TRBD1	CASSEPGQGTNSPLHF	TGTGCCAGCAGTGAGCCGGGACAGGGGACGAATTCACCCCTCCACTTT
few	TRBV7-8	TRBJ2-3	TRBD1	CASSLVTGASTDTQYF	TGTGCCAGCAGCTTAGTAACAGGGGCTAGCACAGATACGCAGTATTTT
NA	TRBV5-1	TRBJ2-5	NA	CASSSQETQYF	TGCGCCAGCAGCTCGCAAGAGACCCAGTACTTC
NA	TRBV18	TRBJ2-1	TRBD1	CASSPGTGGRGEQFF	TGTGCCAGCTCACCGGGGACAGGGGGACGTGGTGAGCAGTTCTTC
NA	TRBV28	TRBJ1-2	NA	CASTLDPRDYGYTF	TGTGCCAGCACCCTAGACCCCAGGGACTATGGCTACACCTTC
NA	TRBV16	TRBJ2-2	NA	CASSPYGRSTGELFF	TGTGCCAGCAGCCCGTATGGTAGGAGCACCGGGGAGCTGTTTTTT
NA	TRBV7-2	TRBJ2-1	TRBD2	CASSLQGGLGNEQFF	TGTGCCAGCAGCTTACAAGGGGGACTAGGAAATGAGCAGTTCTTC
NA	TRBV29-1	TRBJ2-7	TRBD2	CSVFGGSGYEQYF	TGCAGCGTTTTTGGCGGGAGTGGCTACGAGCAGTACTTC
NA	TRBV7-9	TRBJ2-2	TRBD2	CANPAGVNTGELFF	TGTGCCAACCCGGCGGGAGTAAACACCGGGGAGCTGTTTTTT
NA	TRBV30	TRBJ1-1	NA	CAWRLETEAFF	TGTGCCTGGAGGTTAGAGACTGAAGCTTTCTTT
NA	TRBV6-5	TRBJ1-5	NA	CASSPSVGGNQPQHF	TGTGCCAGCTCCCCCTCAGTCGGGGGGAATCAGCCCCAGCATTTT
NA	TRBV4-1	TRBJ2-7	NA	CASSPWEQYEQYF	TGCGCCAGCAGCCCCTGGGAGCAGTACGAGCAGTACTTC
NA	TRBV9	TRBJ1-2	NA	CASSVPGSYGYTF	TGTGCCAGCAGCGTACCAGGAAGCTATGGCTACACCTTC
once	TRBV7-6	TRBJ2-1	TRBD2	CASSTMTSGAYNEQFF	TGTGCCAGCAGCACCATGACTAGCGGGGCCTACAATGAGCAGTTCTTC
NA	TRBV5-1	TRBJ1-3	TRBD1	CASSLQTGDGNTIYF	TGCGCCAGCAGCTTGCAGACAGGGGATGGAAACACCATATATTTT
once	TRBV27	TRBJ2-7	TRBD1	CASRNGQASSYEQYF	TGTGCCAGCAGAAATGGACAGGCGAGCTCCTACGAGCAGTACTTC
NA	TRBV10-3	TRBJ1-1	NA	CAISERTLGNTEAFF	TGTGCCATCAGTGAAAGAACTCTAGGGAACACTGAAGCTTTCTTT
NA	TRBV27	TRBJ2-2	TRBD2	CASSTWTSGGTGELFF	TGTGCCAGCAGTACCTGGACTAGCGGAGGAACCGGGGAGCTGTTTTTT
NA	TRBV7-8	TRBJ2-1	NA	CASSLIEAGEQFF	TGTGCCAGCAGCTTAATAGAGGCGGGGGAGCAGTTCTTC
NA	TRBV6-2/TRBV6-3	TRBJ2-7	TRBD1	CASSYNRGLWEQYF	TGTGCCAGCAGTTACAACAGGGGTCTATGGGAGCAGTACTTC
NA	TRBV28	TRBJ2-6	TRBD1	CASSFRGRGANVLTF	TGTGCCAGCAGTTTCAGGGGGCGAGGGGCCAACGTCCTGACTTTC
NA	TRBV28	TRBJ2-1	TRBD2	CASSLAGGSYNEQFF	TGTGCCAGCAGCTTAGCGGGGGGGTCCTACAATGAGCAGTTCTTC
few	TRBV28	TRBJ2-2	TRBD1	CASSFVLGQGKNTGELFF	TGTGCCAGCAGTTTCGTGCTGGGACAGGGAAAGAACACCGGGGAGCTGTTTTTT
NA	TRBV11-2	TRBJ2-7	NA	CASSSRAGQYF	TGTGCCAGCAGCTCGAGGGCCGGGCAGTACTTC
NA	TRBV2	TRBJ2-2	TRBD2	CASSARHLAGGAGELFF	TGTGCCAGCAGTGCTCGGCACCTAGCGGGGGGGGCCGGGGAGCTGTTTTTT
NA	TRBV7-3	TRBJ2-1	TRBD2	CASSEILAGGEQFF	TGTGCCAGCAGCGAAATCCTAGCGGGAGGGGAGCAGTTCTTC
NA	TRBV21-1	TRBJ1-6	NA	CAERGLHF	TGTGCCGAGCGGGGTCTCCACTTT
NA	TRBV6-5	TRBJ1-2	TRBD1	CASGDRVGGYTF	TGTGCCAGCGGCGACAGGGTTGGGGGCTACACCTTC
NA	TRBV12-3/TRBV12-4	TRBJ2-1	NA	CASGWSLFNEQFF	TGTGCCAGCGGGTGGAGTCTTTTCAATGAGCAGTTCTTC
NA	TRBV3-1/TRBV3-2	TRBJ2-1	NA	CASSQVYPRGWDNEQFF	TGTGCCAGCAGCCAAGTTTATCCTAGGGGATGGGACAATGAGCAGTTCTTC
NA	TRBV7-9	TRBJ2-3	NA	CASSFQGPDTQYF	TGTGCCAGCAGTTTTCAGGGTCCAGATACGCAGTATTTT
NA	TRBV7-2	TRBJ2-7	TRBD2	CASSLGAGNYEQYF	TGTGCCAGCAGCTTAGGAGCGGGAAACTACGAGCAGTACTTC
NA	TRBV5-1	TRBJ2-7	TRBD1	CASSLGGTGLASEQYF	TGCGCCAGCAGCTTGGGAGGGACAGGGTTGGCCTCCGAGCAGTACTTC
once	TRBV19	TRBJ2-3	NA	CASSIGQSTDTQYF	TGTGCCAGTAGTATCGGACAGTCCACAGATACGCAGTATTTT